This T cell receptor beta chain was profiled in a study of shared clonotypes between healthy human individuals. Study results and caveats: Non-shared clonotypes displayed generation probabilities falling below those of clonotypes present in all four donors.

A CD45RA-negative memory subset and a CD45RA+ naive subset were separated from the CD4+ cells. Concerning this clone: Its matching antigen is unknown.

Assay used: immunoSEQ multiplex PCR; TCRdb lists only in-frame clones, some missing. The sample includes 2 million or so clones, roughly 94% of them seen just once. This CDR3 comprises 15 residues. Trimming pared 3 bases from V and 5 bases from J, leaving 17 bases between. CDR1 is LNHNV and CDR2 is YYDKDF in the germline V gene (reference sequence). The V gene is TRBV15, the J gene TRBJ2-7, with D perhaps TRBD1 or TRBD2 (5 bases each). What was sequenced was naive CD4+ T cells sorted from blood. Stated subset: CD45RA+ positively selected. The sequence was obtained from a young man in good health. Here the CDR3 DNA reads TGTGCCACCAGCAGGAAGGGGACGGCGCCTGACGAGCAGTACTTC. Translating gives CATSRKGTAPDEQYF.